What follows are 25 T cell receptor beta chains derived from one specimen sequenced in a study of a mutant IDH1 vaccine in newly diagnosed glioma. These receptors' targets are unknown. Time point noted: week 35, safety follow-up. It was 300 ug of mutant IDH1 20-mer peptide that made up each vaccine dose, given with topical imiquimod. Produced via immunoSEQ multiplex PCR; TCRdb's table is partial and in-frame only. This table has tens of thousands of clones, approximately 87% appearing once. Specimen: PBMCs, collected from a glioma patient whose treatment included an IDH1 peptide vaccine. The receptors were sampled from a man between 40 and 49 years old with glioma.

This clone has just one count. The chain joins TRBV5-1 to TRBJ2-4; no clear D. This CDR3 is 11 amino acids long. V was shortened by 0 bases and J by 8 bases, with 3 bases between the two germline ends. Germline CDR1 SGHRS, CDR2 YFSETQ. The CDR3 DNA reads TGCGCCAGCAGCTTGGGGGACATTCAGTACTTC. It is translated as CASSLGDIQYF.

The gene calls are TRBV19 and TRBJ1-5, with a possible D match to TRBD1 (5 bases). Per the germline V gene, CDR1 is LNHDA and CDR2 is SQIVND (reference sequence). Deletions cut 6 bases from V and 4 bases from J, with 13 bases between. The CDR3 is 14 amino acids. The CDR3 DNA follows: TGTGCCAGTAGGACATACCAGGGAAATCAGCCCCAGCATTTT. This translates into CASRTYQGNQPQHF.

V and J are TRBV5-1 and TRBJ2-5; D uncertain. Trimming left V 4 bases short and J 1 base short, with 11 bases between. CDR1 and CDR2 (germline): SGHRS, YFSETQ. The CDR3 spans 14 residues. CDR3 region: CASSLLSTQETQYF. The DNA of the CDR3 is TGCGCCAGCAGCCTCCTCAGTACCCAAGAGACCCAGTACTTC.

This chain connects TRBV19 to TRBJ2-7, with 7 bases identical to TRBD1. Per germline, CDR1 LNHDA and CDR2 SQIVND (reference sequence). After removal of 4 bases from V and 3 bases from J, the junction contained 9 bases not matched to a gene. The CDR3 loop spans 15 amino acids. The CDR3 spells CASSRKLQGNYEQYF. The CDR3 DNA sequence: TGTGCCAGTAGTAGGAAACTACAGGGGAACTACGAGCAGTACTTC.

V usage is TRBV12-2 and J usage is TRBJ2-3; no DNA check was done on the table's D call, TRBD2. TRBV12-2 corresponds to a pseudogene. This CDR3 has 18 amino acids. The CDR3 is CASRLLPGTNPAGDTQYF. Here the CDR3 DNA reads TGTGCAAGTCGCCTACTCCCTGGGACTAACCCAGCAGGAGATACGCAGTATTTT.

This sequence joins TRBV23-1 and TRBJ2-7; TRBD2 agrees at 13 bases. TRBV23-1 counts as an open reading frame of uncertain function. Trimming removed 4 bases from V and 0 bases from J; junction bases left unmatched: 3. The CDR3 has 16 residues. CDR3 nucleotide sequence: TGCGCCAGCAGTCCACTAGCGGGAGGGAGCTCCTACGAGCAGTACTTC. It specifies CASSPLAGGSSYEQYF.

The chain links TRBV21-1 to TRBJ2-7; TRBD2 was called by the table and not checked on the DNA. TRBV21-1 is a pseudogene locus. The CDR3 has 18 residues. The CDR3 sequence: CASSKEGPESGRRYEQYF. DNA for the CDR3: TGTGCCAGCAGCAAAGAAGGACCGGAGAGCGGGAGGAGGTACGAGCAGTACTTC.

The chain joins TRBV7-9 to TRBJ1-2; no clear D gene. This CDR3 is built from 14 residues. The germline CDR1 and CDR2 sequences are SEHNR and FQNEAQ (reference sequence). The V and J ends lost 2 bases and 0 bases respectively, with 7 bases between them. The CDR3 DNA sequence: TGTGCCAGCAGCTTACTGGCAGCTAACTATGGCTACACCTTC. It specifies CASSLLAANYGYTF.

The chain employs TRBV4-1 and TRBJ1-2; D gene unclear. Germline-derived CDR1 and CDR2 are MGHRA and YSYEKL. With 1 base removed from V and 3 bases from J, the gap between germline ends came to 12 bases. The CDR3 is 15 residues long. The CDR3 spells CASSQASGEYYGYTF. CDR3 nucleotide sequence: TGCGCCAGCAGCCAAGCAAGCGGGGAGTACTATGGCTACACCTTC.

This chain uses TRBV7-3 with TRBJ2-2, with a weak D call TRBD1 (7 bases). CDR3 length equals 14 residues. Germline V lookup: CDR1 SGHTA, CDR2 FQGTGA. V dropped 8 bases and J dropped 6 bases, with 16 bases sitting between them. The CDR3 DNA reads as TGTGCCAGCCGTGGAGCAGGGGGGCCCGGGGAGCTGTTTTTT. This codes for CASRGAGGPGELFF.

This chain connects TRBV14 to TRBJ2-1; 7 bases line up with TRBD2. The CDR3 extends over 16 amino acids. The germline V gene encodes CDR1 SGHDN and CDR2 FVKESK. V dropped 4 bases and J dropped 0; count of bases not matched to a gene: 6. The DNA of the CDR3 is TGTGCCAGCAGCCGTCTAGCGGTGAGCTCCTACAATGAGCAGTTCTTC. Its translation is CASSRLAVSSYNEQFF.

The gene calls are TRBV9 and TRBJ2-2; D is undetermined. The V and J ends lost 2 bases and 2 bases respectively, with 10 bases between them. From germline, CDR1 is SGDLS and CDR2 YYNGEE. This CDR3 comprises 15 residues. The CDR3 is CASSVGYTNTGELFF. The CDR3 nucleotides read TGTGCCAGCAGCGTCGGGTACACCAACACCGGGGAGCTGTTTTTT. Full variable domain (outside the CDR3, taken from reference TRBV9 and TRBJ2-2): DSGVTQTPKHLITATGQRVTLRCSPRSGDLSVYWYQQSLDQGLQFLIQYYNGEERAKGNILERFSAQQFPDLHSELNLSSLELGDSALYFCASSVGYTNTGELFFGEGSRLTVL.

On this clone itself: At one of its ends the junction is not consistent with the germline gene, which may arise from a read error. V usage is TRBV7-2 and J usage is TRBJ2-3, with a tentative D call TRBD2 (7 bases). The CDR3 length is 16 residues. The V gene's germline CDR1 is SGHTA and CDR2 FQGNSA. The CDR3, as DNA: TGTGCCAGCAGCCCACGAACGACGGGGGGCACGGATACGCAGTATTTT. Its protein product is CASSPRTTGGTDTQYF.

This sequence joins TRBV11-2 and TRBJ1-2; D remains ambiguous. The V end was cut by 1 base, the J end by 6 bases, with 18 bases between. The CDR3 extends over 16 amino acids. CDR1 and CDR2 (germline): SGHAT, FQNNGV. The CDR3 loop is CASSLGPGPTIDGYTF. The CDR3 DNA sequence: TGTGCCAGCAGCTTAGGACCGGGCCCCACTATAGATGGCTACACCTTC.

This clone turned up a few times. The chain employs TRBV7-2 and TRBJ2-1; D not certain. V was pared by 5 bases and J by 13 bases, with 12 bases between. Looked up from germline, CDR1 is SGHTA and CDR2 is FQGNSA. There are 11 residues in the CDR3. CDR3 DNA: TGTGCCAGCAGCCCGGGCTACACCCAGTTCTTC. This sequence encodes CASSPGYTQFF.

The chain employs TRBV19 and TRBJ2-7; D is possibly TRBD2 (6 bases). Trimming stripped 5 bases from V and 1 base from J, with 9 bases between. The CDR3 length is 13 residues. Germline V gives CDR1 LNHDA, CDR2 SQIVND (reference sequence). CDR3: CASSLRGSYEQYF. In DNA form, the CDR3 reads TGTGCCAGTAGTTTACGGGGGTCCTACGAGCAGTACTTC.

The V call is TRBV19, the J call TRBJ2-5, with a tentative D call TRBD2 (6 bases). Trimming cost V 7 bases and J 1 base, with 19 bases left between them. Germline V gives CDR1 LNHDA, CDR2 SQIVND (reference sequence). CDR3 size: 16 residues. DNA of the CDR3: TGTGCCAGTACCCCTACTCTAGCGAGGGTCCAAGAGACCCAGTACTTC. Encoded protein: CASTPTLARVQETQYF.

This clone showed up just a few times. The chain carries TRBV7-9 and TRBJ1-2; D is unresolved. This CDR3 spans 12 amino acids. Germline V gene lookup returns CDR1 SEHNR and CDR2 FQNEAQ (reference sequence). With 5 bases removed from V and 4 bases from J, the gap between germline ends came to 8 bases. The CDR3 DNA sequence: TGTGCCAGCAGCACTCGCCTCTATGGCTACACCTTC. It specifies CASSTRLYGYTF.

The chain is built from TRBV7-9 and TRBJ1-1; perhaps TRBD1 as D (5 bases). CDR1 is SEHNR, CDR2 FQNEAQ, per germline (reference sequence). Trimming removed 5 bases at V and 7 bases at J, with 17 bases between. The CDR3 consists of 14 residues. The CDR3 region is CASSPRHGDHEAFF. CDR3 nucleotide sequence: TGTGCCAGCAGCCCTCGACATGGGGACCATGAAGCTTTCTTT.

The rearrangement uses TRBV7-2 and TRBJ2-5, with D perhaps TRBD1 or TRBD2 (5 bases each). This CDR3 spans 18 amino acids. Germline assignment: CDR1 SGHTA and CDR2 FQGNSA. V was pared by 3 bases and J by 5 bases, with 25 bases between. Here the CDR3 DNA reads TGTGCCAGCAGCTTGGAAATTGCGAGCCCAGGGAGAAAGGAGACCCAGTACTTC. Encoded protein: CASSLEIASPGRKETQYF.

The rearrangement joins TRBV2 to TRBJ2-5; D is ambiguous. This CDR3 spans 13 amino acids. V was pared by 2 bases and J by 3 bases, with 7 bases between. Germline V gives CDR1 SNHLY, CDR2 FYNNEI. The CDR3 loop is CASSERTEETQYF. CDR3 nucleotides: TGTGCCAGCAGTGAACGAACTGAAGAGACCCAGTACTTC.

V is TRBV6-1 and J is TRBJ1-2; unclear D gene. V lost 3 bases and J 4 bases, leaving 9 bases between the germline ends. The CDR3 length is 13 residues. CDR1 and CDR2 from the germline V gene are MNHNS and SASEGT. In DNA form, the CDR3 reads TGTGCCAGCAGTGATTGGAATTCCTATGGCTACACCTTC. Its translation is CASSDWNSYGYTF.

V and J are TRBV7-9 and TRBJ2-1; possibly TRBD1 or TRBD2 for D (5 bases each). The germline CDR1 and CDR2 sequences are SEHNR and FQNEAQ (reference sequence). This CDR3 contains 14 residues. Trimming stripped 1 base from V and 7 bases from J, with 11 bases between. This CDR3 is CASSLVGGVNEQFF. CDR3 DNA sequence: TGTGCCAGCAGCTTAGTTGGGGGAGTGAATGAGCAGTTCTTC.

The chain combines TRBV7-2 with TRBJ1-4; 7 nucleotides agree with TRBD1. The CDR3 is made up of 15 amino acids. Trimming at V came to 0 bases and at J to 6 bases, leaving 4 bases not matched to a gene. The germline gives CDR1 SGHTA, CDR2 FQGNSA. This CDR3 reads CASSLAGGAYEKLFF. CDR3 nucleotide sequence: TGTGCCAGCAGCTTAGCAGGGGGCGCCTATGAAAAACTGTTTTTT.

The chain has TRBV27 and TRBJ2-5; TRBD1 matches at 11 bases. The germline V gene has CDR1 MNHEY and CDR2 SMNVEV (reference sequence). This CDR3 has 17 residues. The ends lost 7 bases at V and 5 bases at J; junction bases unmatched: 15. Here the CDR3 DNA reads TGTGCCAGCACCGCTTTAGGGACAGGGGGGAGTCGGGAGACCCAGTACTTC. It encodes CASTALGTGGSRETQYF.